This TCR beta chain was captured in a study of shared clonotypes between healthy human individuals. Study-wide background: There were three CD4 naive, three CD4 memory, two CD8 naive and one CD8 memory plates per donor.

In the naive CD8 group, cells lacked CD45RO and were positively selected for CCR7, so terminally differentiated effector memory CD45RA+ cells were left out. The V end lost 4 bases, the J end lost 4 bases, and 16 bases lay between the germline ends. The CDR3 covers 15 residues. Germline V gene lookup returns CDR1 SNHLY and CDR2 FYNNEI. Data came from immunoSEQ multiplex PCR; TCRdb stores just in-frame clones and leaves some out. The sample consists of approximately 740,000 clones, 80% to 95% of them appearing once. The chain combines TRBV2 with TRBJ2-5; possible D gene TRBD2, 6 bases. This receptor was taken from a young man in good health. The source material was naive CD8+ T cells sorted from blood. CDR3 amino acids: CASSGSGDTVETQYF. Written as DNA, the CDR3 is TGTGCCAGCAGTGGTAGCGGAGATACGGTAGAGACCCAGTACTTC.